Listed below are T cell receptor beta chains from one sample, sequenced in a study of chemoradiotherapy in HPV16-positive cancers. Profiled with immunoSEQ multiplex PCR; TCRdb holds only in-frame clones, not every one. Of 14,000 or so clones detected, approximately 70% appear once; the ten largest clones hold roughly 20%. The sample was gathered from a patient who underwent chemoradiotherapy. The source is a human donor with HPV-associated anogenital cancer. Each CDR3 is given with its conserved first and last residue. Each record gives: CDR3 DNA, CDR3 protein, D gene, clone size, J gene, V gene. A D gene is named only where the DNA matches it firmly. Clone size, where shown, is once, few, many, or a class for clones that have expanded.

cdr3_nt: TGTGCCAGCAGTGAGAGAAGGGGGGTCTACGAGCAGTACTTC
cdr3_aa: CASSERRGVYEQYF
d_call: -
clone_size: -
j_call: TRBJ2-7
v_call: TRBV2

cdr3_nt: TGTGCCAGCAGATCAATCGGGGGGCGATACGAGCAGTACTTC
cdr3_aa: CASRSIGGRYEQYF
d_call: -
clone_size: -
j_call: TRBJ2-7
v_call: TRBV11-2

cdr3_nt: TGTGCCAGCAGCCAAGGAGCGGGGGCGCCAGGTACCCAGTACTTC
cdr3_aa: CASSQGAGAPGTQYF
d_call: TRBD2
clone_size: -
j_call: TRBJ2-5
v_call: TRBV5-6

cdr3_nt: TGTGCCAGCTCACCACCGATGGGACAGGGGATCGATGAGCAGTTCTTC
cdr3_aa: CASSPPMGQGIDEQFF
d_call: TRBD1
clone_size: once
j_call: TRBJ2-1
v_call: TRBV18

cdr3_nt: TGTGCCAGCAGCTTAGGGGATCCCTGGGATTCACCCCTCCACTTT
cdr3_aa: CASSLGDPWDSPLHF
d_call: -
clone_size: few
j_call: TRBJ1-6
v_call: TRBV5-4

cdr3_nt: TGTGCCAGCAGTTTAAACAGGGTGCCCTCAAGCGTGCAGTTCTTC
cdr3_aa: CASSLNRVPSSVQFF
d_call: -
clone_size: -
j_call: TRBJ2-1
v_call: TRBV28

cdr3_nt: TGTGCCAGCAGTGAGTGGCAGCTTTATGAAAAACTGTTTTTT
cdr3_aa: CASSEWQLYEKLFF
d_call: -
clone_size: -
j_call: TRBJ1-4
v_call: TRBV2

cdr3_nt: TGCAGCGTAAGTCTGGATGGGGCCAACGTCCTGACTTTC
cdr3_aa: CSVSLDGANVLTF
d_call: -
clone_size: -
j_call: TRBJ2-6
v_call: TRBV29-1

cdr3_nt: TGTGCCAGCATGGAAGGGATTGTCGGGAATTCACCCCTCCACTTT
cdr3_aa: CASMEGIVGNSPLHF
d_call: -
clone_size: -
j_call: TRBJ1-6
v_call: TRBV6-1

cdr3_nt: TGCGCCAGCAGCTTGAAGGGGACAGGGTTGGGTGAAGCTTTCTTT
cdr3_aa: CASSLKGTGLGEAFF
d_call: TRBD1
clone_size: -
j_call: TRBJ1-1
v_call: TRBV5-1

cdr3_nt: TGCAGCGCGGCGGGGGGGCAAGAGACCCAGTACTTC
cdr3_aa: CSAAGGQETQYF
d_call: TRBD2
clone_size: -
j_call: TRBJ2-5
v_call: TRBV29-1

cdr3_nt: TGTGCCTGCAGTTCGGGCATCGTCAAAAACATTCAGTACTTC
cdr3_aa: CACSSGIVKNIQYF
d_call: -
clone_size: -
j_call: TRBJ2-4
v_call: TRBV30

cdr3_nt: TGCGCCAGCAGCTTGGGGCAACTCGTGGACATTCAGTACTTC
cdr3_aa: CASSLGQLVDIQYF
d_call: -
clone_size: -
j_call: TRBJ2-4
v_call: TRBV5-1

cdr3_nt: TGTGCCAGCAGTTTAAAGGACATTTACCTCCAAGAGACCCAGTACTTC
cdr3_aa: CASSLKDIYLQETQYF
d_call: -
clone_size: -
j_call: TRBJ2-5
v_call: TRBV6-5

cdr3_nt: TGTGCCAGCAGCCCGGGACTATCCTACAATGAGCAGTTCTTC
cdr3_aa: CASSPGLSYNEQFF
d_call: TRBD2
clone_size: few
j_call: TRBJ2-1
v_call: TRBV6-1

cdr3_nt: TGTGCCAGCAGCTTAGGGAGGACAGGGTACAATGAGCAGTTCTTC
cdr3_aa: CASSLGRTGYNEQFF
d_call: TRBD1
clone_size: -
j_call: TRBJ2-1
v_call: TRBV7-9

cdr3_nt: TGTGCCAGCAGTTTACCCGGATACGAGCAGTACTTC
cdr3_aa: CASSLPGYEQYF
d_call: -
clone_size: -
j_call: TRBJ2-7
v_call: TRBV27

cdr3_nt: TGTGCCAGCAGCGTCATTAGCGGGGGGCAAGAGACCCAGTACTTC
cdr3_aa: CASSVISGGQETQYF
d_call: TRBD2
clone_size: -
j_call: TRBJ2-5
v_call: TRBV9

cdr3_nt: TGTGCCATCTCTTCCCGGGACAGTTATGGCTACACCTTC
cdr3_aa: CAISSRDSYGYTF
d_call: TRBD1
clone_size: -
j_call: TRBJ1-2
v_call: TRBV10-3

cdr3_nt: TGTGCCTGGAGACGAAAACAGGGGGGGAGCGATGGCTACACCTTC
cdr3_aa: CAWRRKQGGSDGYTF
d_call: TRBD1
clone_size: -
j_call: TRBJ1-2
v_call: TRBV30

cdr3_nt: TGTGCCAGCAGCCGACTTCGCCCCGGACGGATCCCCGCTAACTATGGCTACACCTTC
cdr3_aa: CASSRLRPGRIPANYGYTF
d_call: -
clone_size: few
j_call: TRBJ1-2
v_call: TRBV7-9

cdr3_nt: TGCGCCAGCAGCCACCTTAGGGGTTTCGATAATTCACCCCTCCACTTT
cdr3_aa: CASSHLRGFDNSPLHF
d_call: -
clone_size: -
j_call: TRBJ1-6
v_call: TRBV4-1

cdr3_nt: TGCGCCAGCAGCCAAACAGGGGAGGCTTTCTTT
cdr3_aa: CASSQTGEAFF
d_call: TRBD1
clone_size: -
j_call: TRBJ1-1
v_call: TRBV4-1

cdr3_nt: TGTGCCAGCAGCCAAGATCAGGGGATGCAAGAGACCCAGTACTTC
cdr3_aa: CASSQDQGMQETQYF
d_call: -
clone_size: -
j_call: TRBJ2-5
v_call: TRBV14

cdr3_nt: TGTGCCAGCAGTTCCCCTCCTGACAGGGCTGAGACCCAGTACTTC
cdr3_aa: CASSSPPDRAETQYF
d_call: TRBD1
clone_size: -
j_call: TRBJ2-5
v_call: TRBV27

cdr3_nt: TGTGCCAGCAGCCAAACGGGGGAGGAAAAACTGTTTTTT
cdr3_aa: CASSQTGEEKLFF
d_call: -
clone_size: -
j_call: TRBJ1-4
v_call: TRBV6-5

cdr3_nt: TGTGCCAGCAGCGTAGGACTAGCGGGGCGCACAGATACGCAGTATTTT
cdr3_aa: CASSVGLAGRTDTQYF
d_call: TRBD2
clone_size: -
j_call: TRBJ2-3
v_call: TRBV9

cdr3_nt: TGCGCCAGCAGCCAAGGGCGATTGTCTGGAAACACCATATATTTT
cdr3_aa: CASSQGRLSGNTIYF
d_call: -
clone_size: -
j_call: TRBJ1-3
v_call: TRBV4-1

cdr3_nt: TGTGCCAGCAGGACTAGCGGGGGGACCTACAATGAGCAGTTCTTC
cdr3_aa: CASRTSGGTYNEQFF
d_call: TRBD2
clone_size: -
j_call: TRBJ2-1
v_call: TRBV6-1

cdr3_nt: TGTGCCAGCAGCAATCTTCCTAGGCTCTTACTCTATGGCTACACCTTC
cdr3_aa: CASSNLPRLLLYGYTF
d_call: -
clone_size: few
j_call: TRBJ1-2
v_call: TRBV21-1

cdr3_nt: TGTGCCAGCAGGCAACAGGGTAACGGAAACACCATATATTTT
cdr3_aa: CASRQQGNGNTIYF
d_call: -
clone_size: -
j_call: TRBJ1-3
v_call: TRBV7-8

cdr3_nt: TGCGCCAGCAGCCAAGATGGTCTTGAGCAGTTCTTC
cdr3_aa: CASSQDGLEQFF
d_call: -
clone_size: -
j_call: TRBJ2-1
v_call: TRBV4-1

cdr3_nt: TGTGCCAGCAGTCCGGGACAGGGGTCAGATACGCAGTATTTT
cdr3_aa: CASSPGQGSDTQYF
d_call: TRBD1
clone_size: -
j_call: TRBJ2-3
v_call: TRBV7-9

cdr3_nt: TGTGCCAGCAGCCCCAGACTAGCGGGGGACCTCCAAGAGACCCAGTACTTC
cdr3_aa: CASSPRLAGDLQETQYF
d_call: TRBD2
clone_size: -
j_call: TRBJ2-5
v_call: TRBV7-9

cdr3_nt: TGTGCCAGCAGCTCAACGAGTTCGGCTAATGAAAAACTGTTTTTT
cdr3_aa: CASSSTSSANEKLFF
d_call: -
clone_size: -
j_call: TRBJ1-4
v_call: TRBV7-8

cdr3_nt: TGTGCCAGCTCACAGGACGGGACTAATTCACCCCTCCACTTT
cdr3_aa: CASSQDGTNSPLHF
d_call: -
clone_size: -
j_call: TRBJ1-6
v_call: TRBV18

cdr3_nt: TGTGCCAGCAGCCAAGAGGAGGGGGCTACAGATACGCAGTATTTT
cdr3_aa: CASSQEEGATDTQYF
d_call: -
clone_size: -
j_call: TRBJ2-3
v_call: TRBV4-2

cdr3_nt: TGTGCCAGCATTTACAAGACAGGGGGAAATCAGCCCCAGCATTTT
cdr3_aa: CASIYKTGGNQPQHF
d_call: TRBD1
clone_size: -
j_call: TRBJ1-5
v_call: TRBV28

cdr3_nt: TGTGCCAGCAGCTTGGGGAGAAGGGATGGCACTGAAGCTTTCTTT
cdr3_aa: CASSLGRRDGTEAFF
d_call: -
clone_size: -
j_call: TRBJ1-1
v_call: TRBV5-4

cdr3_nt: TGTGCCGGGACTTCTTCACGGCATAACGGCTACACCTTC
cdr3_aa: CAGTSSRHNGYTF
d_call: -
clone_size: -
j_call: TRBJ1-2
v_call: TRBV30